This is a list of T cell receptor beta chains from one sample in a study of neurological immune-mediated disorders. TCRdb re-called the 5' RACE reads through MiXCR, storing one row per CDR3 protein. The sample records 40,000 to 50,000 distinct CDR3 sequences, about 2% being singletons. Sequences were obtained from PBMCs. The source of these receptors is a middle-aged woman with multiple sclerosis. Both conserved end residues are part of each CDR3. The order of the fields is CDR3 protein, V gene, D gene, clone size. The D gene is left open where the match is weak. Clone sizes are given selectively: once, few, many, or a class where the clone is expanded.

CASSLRALNTGELFF	TRBV5-1	-	many
CASHMGGYLLGQGEAFF	TRBV2	TRBD1	many
CSVDRGNTGELFF	TRBV29-1	-	many
CASSQEGSSPLHF	TRBV3-1	-	many
CASSLSGWTEAFF	TRBV5-1	-	-
CSASRGGAQETQYF	TRBV20-1	-	many
CASSPGQGAFDGYTF	TRBV5-1	TRBD1	many
CSAPASGGWGNEQFF	TRBV20-1	TRBD2	many
CASTGLAGPQETQYF	TRBV9	TRBD2	many
CASSLGTVTEAFF	TRBV5-1	TRBD1	many
CASSLVGTSSGANVLTF	TRBV5-6	-	many
CASSSTPSGVEAEAFF	TRBV7-2	-	many
CASSRQGGNTGELFF	TRBV6-5	TRBD1	many
CSALGTGGRLGETQYF	TRBV20-1	TRBD1	many
CATAGRGLYEQYF	TRBV7-9	-	many
CASSRAPSGDNEQFF	TRBV18	TRBD2	many
CASSLADNYEQYF	TRBV5-1	-	-
CASSSWTSGGRNEQFF	TRBV7-2	TRBD2	many
CASSFSRPDYQETQYF	TRBV5-1	-	many
CASRPPGPVGYTF	TRBV25-1	-	many
CASSLGFGLRKSPLHF	TRBV11-2	-	many
CASSLGPSGVVYEQYF	TRBV5-1	TRBD2	many
CATSPVGTGELFF	TRBV24-1	-	many
CSALQGTYEQYF	TRBV20-1	-	many
CSVQGYTEAFF	TRBV29-1	-	many
CASAQADEQFF	TRBV27	-	many
CSARDYQGGNQPQHF	TRBV20-1	TRBD1	many
CSARDYIGYNEQFF	TRBV20-1	-	many
CASSPAPGANVLTF	TRBV7-8	-	-
CASKETDPRYGYTF	TRBV6-2/TRBV6-3	-	many
CASDDRQGSNQPQHF	TRBV12-3/TRBV12-4	TRBD1	few
CASSEGTGTGQDTQYF	TRBV10-2	TRBD1	many
CASSLNGQLSYGYTF	TRBV27	-	many
CASGDASGELFF	TRBV3-1	-	many
CSVPGQGITGTEAFF	TRBV20-1	TRBD1	many
CASMDGTGGVAFF	TRBV6-5	TRBD1	many
CSARSQGNTGELFF	TRBV20-1	-	-
CSASGSNQPQHF	TRBV20-1	-	many
CASSLTWSAYNSPLHF	TRBV28	-	many
CASSPPTLGNTEAFF	TRBV18	-	few
CASSRPREGDNYGYTF	TRBV9	-	many
CSAAGASNTGELFF	TRBV20-1	-	many
CASSQDSPRERPGWQPQHF	TRBV4-1	-	many
CASSLFSGASNEQYF	TRBV5-1	-	many
CASSPPGAGIEAFF	TRBV6-5	-	many
CASSSDSGTGELFF	TRBV5-1	-	many
CASSMGGNQPQHF	TRBV12-3/TRBV12-4	-	many
CASSVQVNTEAFF	TRBV9	-	many
CATSSDGWGEQYF	TRBV24-1	-	many
CASSLMGLNTEAFF	TRBV5-4	-	many
CASSAGQGSNTEAFF	TRBV7-8	TRBD1	many
CASSLVKAANEKLFF	TRBV5-1	-	many
CASRGTGGSAGELFF	TRBV12-3/TRBV12-4	TRBD1	many
CASSQETVDYGYTF	TRBV3-1	-	many
CSANFAGGRTDTQYF	TRBV20-1	TRBD2	many
CASSQGQGFYNEQFF	TRBV5-1	TRBD1	many
CSAPNRARSYEQYF	TRBV20-1	-	medium-sized